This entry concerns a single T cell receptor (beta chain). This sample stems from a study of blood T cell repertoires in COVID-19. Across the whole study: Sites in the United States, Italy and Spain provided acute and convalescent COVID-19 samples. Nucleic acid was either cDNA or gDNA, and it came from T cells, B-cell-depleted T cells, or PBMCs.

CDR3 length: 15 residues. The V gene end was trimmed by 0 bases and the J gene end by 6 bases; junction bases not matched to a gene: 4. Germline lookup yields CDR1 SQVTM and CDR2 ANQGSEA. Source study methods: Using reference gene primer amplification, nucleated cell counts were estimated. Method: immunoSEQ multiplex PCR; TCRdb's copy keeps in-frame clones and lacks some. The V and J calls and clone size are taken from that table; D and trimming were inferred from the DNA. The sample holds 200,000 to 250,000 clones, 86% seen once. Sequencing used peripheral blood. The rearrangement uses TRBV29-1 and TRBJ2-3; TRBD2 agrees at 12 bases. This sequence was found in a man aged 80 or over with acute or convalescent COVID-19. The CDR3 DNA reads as TGCAGCGTTGAAGAGACTAGCGGGAGTTACGATACGCAGTATTTT. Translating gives CSVEETSGSYDTQYF.